These T cell receptor beta chains were read from a single sample in a study of radiotherapy plus CTLA-4 blockade in lung cancer. Here immunoSEQ multiplex PCR was the method, and the copy in TCRdb shows in-frame clones only, minus some. Of 45,000 or so clones in the sample, around 69% are singletons; the top ten hold approximately 8.8%. The sequenced sample was peripheral blood, obtained from a patient treated with radiotherapy plus ipilimumab. These receptors were taken from a human donor with non-small cell lung cancer who had stable disease on radiotherapy plus ipilimumab. Both conserved end residues are part of each CDR3. Fields, in order: clone size, V gene, J gene, D gene, CDR3 DNA, CDR3 protein. D genes are given only for firm matches. Size tells how often a clone was seen (once, few, many) or the class of an expanded clone, and some rows leave it out.

>once|TRBV6-1|TRBJ1-5|NA
TGTGCCAGCAGTCCTCAGGTCGGTCAGCCCCAGCATTTT
CASSPQVGQPQHF
>NA|TRBV11-2|TRBJ1-1|NA
TGTGCCAGCAGCCTCATCGTGGGTGGGAGCACTGAAGCTTTCTTT
CASSLIVGGSTEAFF
>NA|TRBV5-1|TRBJ2-7|NA
TGCGCCAGCAGTCTCGGGGATACTCGCTACGAGCAGTACTTC
CASSLGDTRYEQYF
>few|TRBV5-8|TRBJ2-4|NA
TGTGCCAGCAGCCCGAACATCAATATAGCCAAAAACATTCAGTACTTC
CASSPNINIAKNIQYF
>NA|TRBV19|TRBJ1-4|NA
TGTGCCAGTAGTATAAAGAAGGTTTACGCAACTAATGAAAAACTGTTTTTT
CASSIKKVYATNEKLFF
>NA|TRBV6-5|TRBJ1-6|TRBD1
TGTGCCAGCTCAGGGGCAGGGGGATATAATTCACCCCTCCACTTT
CASSGAGGYNSPLHF
>NA|TRBV19|TRBJ1-4|TRBD1
TGTGCCAGTAGACCCAGAGTCGGGACAGAATTCTATGAAAAACTGTTTTTT
CASRPRVGTEFYEKLFF
>NA|TRBV10-2|TRBJ1-1|TRBD1
TGCGCCAGCAGCCCTTTGGACAGGGCAGGGAACACTGAAGCTTTCTTT
CASSPLDRAGNTEAFF
>NA|TRBV11-3|TRBJ2-7|NA
TGTGCCAGCAGGTCGCGGGATCCCTACGAGCAGTACTTC
CASRSRDPYEQYF
>NA|TRBV19|TRBJ1-2|NA
TGTGCCAGTCGGGGGGGGGCGCCGGACTATGGCTACACCTTC
CASRGGAPDYGYTF
>NA|TRBV5-5|TRBJ2-5|TRBD2
TGTGCCAGCCCAATCAAGACTAGCGGGGGAGACCAAGAGACCCAGTACTTC
CASPIKTSGGDQETQYF
>NA|TRBV9|TRBJ1-1|NA
TGTGCCAGCAGCGAGGCCCCCATATTTATGAACACTGAAGCTTTCTTT
CASSEAPIFMNTEAFF
>NA|TRBV7-7|TRBJ2-3|TRBD1
TGTGCCAGCAGCTTAGATGCAGGGGGCGGAGGCACAGATACGCAGTATTTT
CASSLDAGGGGTDTQYF
>NA|TRBV11-2|TRBJ2-3|NA
TGTGCCAGCAGCTTAGGTTCAGATACGCAGTATTTT
CASSLGSDTQYF
>NA|TRBV7-2|TRBJ2-3|NA
TGTGCCAGCAGCTTTTTGTCGTCGGATACGCAGTATTTT
CASSFLSSDTQYF
>few|TRBV9|TRBJ1-1|TRBD1
TGTGCCAGCAGCGTCCTCATGACAGGGAAGAACACTGAAGCTTTCTTT
CASSVLMTGKNTEAFF
>NA|TRBV27|TRBJ1-4|TRBD1
TGTGCCAGCAGTTTACAGGGGGCAAGTAATGAAAAACTGTTTTTT
CASSLQGASNEKLFF
>NA|TRBV27|TRBJ2-6|TRBD1
TGTGCCAGCAGTTCGCGAGGGACAGGGAGCTCTGGGGCCAACGTCCTGACTTTC
CASSSRGTGSSGANVLTF
>few|TRBV18|TRBJ2-2|NA
TGTGCCAGCTCACCACAGTCAGGTCCGAACACCGGGGAGCTGTTTTTT
CASSPQSGPNTGELFF
>NA|TRBV19|TRBJ2-3|TRBD2
TGTGCCAGTACTAGAGCGGGGTCACGCACAGATACGCAGTATTTT
CASTRAGSRTDTQYF
>NA|TRBV7-2|TRBJ1-3|NA
TGTGCCAGCAGCTTAGACGCGGGGGTGGCAGGAAACACCATATATTTT
CASSLDAGVAGNTIYF
>NA|TRBV2|TRBJ1-5|TRBD1
TGTGCCAGCACCAGGGGGAATCAGCCCCAGCATTTT
CASTRGNQPQHF
>NA|TRBV5-4|TRBJ2-3|NA
TGTGCCAGCAGCCGGAAGGGTGAAGATACGCAGTATTTT
CASSRKGEDTQYF
>many|TRBV19|TRBJ1-1|TRBD1
TGTGCCAGTAGTACCCGGGACAGGGGATCAGCTTTCTTT
CASSTRDRGSAFF
>NA|TRBV30|TRBJ1-5|NA
TGTGCCTGGAGTGTAAACAGGGCGGGCAATCAGCCCCAGCATTTT
CAWSVNRAGNQPQHF
>NA|TRBV4-1|TRBJ2-5|NA
TGCGCCAGCAGCCAAGATACGGCTAGCCGAGAGACCCAGTACTTC
CASSQDTASRETQYF
>NA|TRBV6-1|TRBJ1-3|NA
TGTGCCAGCAGTTCCGACAGTCCGGGAAACACCATATATTTT
CASSSDSPGNTIYF
>NA|TRBV6-5|TRBJ1-1|TRBD1
TGTGCCAGCAGTTACTCGGACAGGCGCACTGAAGCTTTCTTT
CASSYSDRRTEAFF
>once|TRBV6-5|TRBJ1-6|NA
TGTGCCAGCAGTGAAGTAGGATTTGGATCACCCCTCCACTTT
CASSEVGFGSPLHF
>NA|TRBV18|TRBJ2-1|TRBD2
TGTGCCAGCTCACCCCTAGGACTAGCGGGGGGGCTCAGCTCCTACAATGAGCAGTTCTTC
CASSPLGLAGGLSSYNEQFF
>few|TRBV10-3|TRBJ1-5|NA
TGTGCCAGCGACAATAGCAATCAGCCCCAGCATTTT
CASDNSNQPQHF
>NA|TRBV19|TRBJ2-2|NA
TGTGCCAGTAGTATAGAGGCATTTACGGGGGAGCTGTTTTTT
CASSIEAFTGELFF
>NA|TRBV11-3|TRBJ1-1|NA
TGTGCCAGCAGCTCTAGGGTTGACACTGAAGCTTTCTTT
CASSSRVDTEAFF
>NA|TRBV4-2|TRBJ1-2|NA
TGTGCCAGCAGCCTGACTAATTCGGATCAAGGCGGCTACACCTTC
CASSLTNSDQGGYTF
>NA|TRBV6-1|TRBJ1-2|NA
TGTGCCAGCAGTGAACTCGGCAGGGACCGGGGCTACACCTTC
CASSELGRDRGYTF
>NA|TRBV29-1|TRBJ2-1|NA
TGCAGCGTATCTCAGGGGGACTACTACAATGAGCAGTTCTTC
CSVSQGDYYNEQFF
>NA|TRBV25-1|TRBJ1-5|TRBD1
TGTGCCAGCTCTTTGACAGGGAGTCAGCCCCAGCATTTT
CASSLTGSQPQHF